These 2 T cell receptor beta chains were all obtained from the same sample, sequenced in a study of OX40 agonist ivuxolimab in advanced cancers. The data were produced by immunoSEQ multiplex PCR, yet TCRdb's version contains in-frame clones alone and is incomplete. The sample holds about 70,000 clones; approximately 78% are singletons and the top ten take 5%. This material consisted of CD4+ or CD8+ T cells sorted from blood, taken in a trial of the OX40 agonist ivuxolimab. The source of these receptors is an adult with an advanced solid tumor such as melanoma, head and neck, liver or kidney cancer.

This clone was counted between two and nine times. This chain connects TRBV28 to TRBJ2-1; maybe TRBD1 (6 bases). Trimming took off 9 bases at V and 0 bases at J, with 24 bases between the two ends. The CDR3 runs to 18 residues. The germline V gene has CDR1 MDHEN and CDR2 SYDVKM. The CDR3 coding sequence is TGTGCCAGGGAGACAGGTTTCTACAAACAGAGCTCCTACAATGAGCAGTTCTTC. It is translated as CARETGFYKQSSYNEQFF.

The chain is built from TRBV28 and TRBJ1-6, with 8 nucleotides matching TRBD1. The CDR3 runs 14 residues. Trimming cost V 6 bases and J 10 bases; bases outside gene matches: 8. The V gene's germline CDR1 is MDHEN and CDR2 SYDVKM. The CDR3 coding sequence is TGTGCCAGCAGCGCAGGGGGCGCAGGGTCACCCCTCCACTTT. It specifies CASSAGGAGSPLHF.